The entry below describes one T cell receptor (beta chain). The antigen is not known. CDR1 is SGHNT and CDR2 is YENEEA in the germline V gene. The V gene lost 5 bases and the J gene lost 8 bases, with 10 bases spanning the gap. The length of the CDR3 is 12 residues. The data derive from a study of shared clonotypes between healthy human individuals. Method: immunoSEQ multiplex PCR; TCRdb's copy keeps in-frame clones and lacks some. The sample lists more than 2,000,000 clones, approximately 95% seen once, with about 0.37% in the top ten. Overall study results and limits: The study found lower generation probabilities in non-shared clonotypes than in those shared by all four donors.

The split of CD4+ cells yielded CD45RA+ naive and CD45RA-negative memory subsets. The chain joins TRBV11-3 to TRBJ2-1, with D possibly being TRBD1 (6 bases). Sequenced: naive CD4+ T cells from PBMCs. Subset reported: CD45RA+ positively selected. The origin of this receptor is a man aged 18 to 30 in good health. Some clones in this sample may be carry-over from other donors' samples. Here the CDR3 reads CASSAGEHEQFF. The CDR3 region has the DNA TGTGCCAGCAGCGCAGGGGAGCATGAGCAGTTCTTC.